One sample yielded the 29 T cell receptor beta chains listed below, sequenced in a study of graft-versus-host responses after intestinal transplantation. The antigens for these receptors are not known. TCRdb's copy holds only in-frame clones and misses some; the assay was immunoSEQ multiplex PCR. The data show about 97,000 clones, around 91% seen once. The material sequenced was unstimulated CD4+ T cells sorted from spleen or lymph node cells, taken before transplant. The receptors originated from a human donor who was the organ donor for an intestinal transplant.

The rearrangement joins TRBV9 to TRBJ1-2; D gene uncertain. Germline-derived CDR1 and CDR2 are SGDLS and YYNGEE. V was pared by 4 bases and J by 2 bases, with 15 bases between. The CDR3 consists of 15 residues. The CDR3 is CASSSQTQINYGYTF. In DNA form, the CDR3 reads TGTGCCAGCAGCTCTCAGACACAGATCAACTATGGCTACACCTTC.

This clone came up once. V usage is TRBV7-2 and J usage is TRBJ1-4; tentatively, D is TRBD1 (6 bases). Looked up from germline, CDR1 is SGHTA and CDR2 is FQGNSA. This CDR3 contains 14 residues. V lost 4 bases to trimming and J lost 4 bases, with 10 bases between them. The CDR3, as DNA: TGTGCCAGCAGCTCCAGACAGGTTAATGAAAAACTGTTTTTT. Protein product: CASSSRQVNEKLFF.

The V call is TRBV4-2, the J call TRBJ1-1, with a possible D match to TRBD1 (5 bases). V lost 1 base, J lost 11 bases, and 23 bases lay in between. Looked up from germline, CDR1 is LGHNA and CDR2 is YNFKEQ. The CDR3 is 16 residues long. CDR3 amino acids: CASSQAEGSGRGGAFF. CDR3 DNA sequence: TGTGCCAGCAGCCAAGCCGAGGGGTCAGGGCGAGGAGGGGCTTTCTTT.

The genes are TRBV27 and TRBJ1-3; unclear D gene. Germline loops: CDR1 MNHEY, CDR2 SMNVEV (reference sequence). With 8 bases removed from V and 7 bases from J, the gap between germline ends came to 21 bases. The CDR3 sequence is 15 residues long. The CDR3 DNA reads as TGTGCCAGCGGGCCTGCGGGCCCAATCCTCAACACCATATATTTT. Encoded protein: CASGPAGPILNTIYF.

The rearrangement links TRBV29-1 to TRBJ2-5, with TRBD2 matching 10 bases. V lost 1 base and J lost 6; bases outside the gene matches: 11. Germline V lookup: CDR1 SQVTM, CDR2 ANQGSEA. The CDR3 is 16 residues long. CDR3 in amino acids: CSVEGGAGGPLKTQYF. The CDR3 region has the DNA TGCAGCGTTGAAGGAGGAGCGGGGGGGCCGTTGAAGACCCAGTACTTC.

The CDR3 sequence: CASSQDDRYNSPLHF. CDR3 in DNA: TGTGCCAGCAGCCAAGATGACAGGTATAATTCACCCCTCCACTTT. The V and J genes are TRBV4-2 and TRBJ1-6; tentative D call: TRBD1 (6 bases). The CDR3 runs 15 residues. Germline V gives CDR1 LGHNA, CDR2 YNFKEQ. The V and J ends lost 0 bases and 4 bases respectively, with 7 bases between them.

V usage is TRBV4-2 and J usage is TRBJ1-1; 10 nucleotides agree with TRBD1. The CDR3 covers 15 residues. V lost 3 bases and J lost 9; bases outside the gene matches: 10. Germline lookup yields CDR1 LGHNA and CDR2 YNFKEQ. The CDR3 region has the DNA TGTGCCAGCAGCCACCACGGGACAGGGGATCTGAAAGCTTTCTTT. Translated: CASSHHGTGDLKAFF.

This chain uses TRBV4-1 with TRBJ2-5; a possible D gene is TRBD2 (6 bases). Trimming pared 0 bases from V and 0 bases from J, leaving 14 bases between. CDR3 length: 17 residues. Germline assignment: CDR1 MGHRA and CDR2 YSYEKL. CDR3 loop: CASSQDPPGGDQETQYF. CDR3 DNA sequence: TGCGCCAGCAGCCAAGATCCCCCTGGCGGGGACCAAGAGACCCAGTACTTC.

This sequence joins TRBV6-5 and TRBJ1-2; 9 bases match TRBD1. The V and J ends lost 6 bases and 5 bases, in that order; junction bases with no gene match: 4. The CDR3 runs 13 residues. In germline, CDR1 is MNHEY, CDR2 SVGAGI. The CDR3: CASRGQGFYGYTF. Here the CDR3 DNA reads TGTGCCAGCAGGGGACAGGGATTTTATGGCTACACCTTC.

The J gene is TRBJ1-6, the V gene TRBV7-2, with TRBD1 as a possible D gene (5 bases). Germline V gene data show CDR1 as SGHTA and CDR2 as FQGNSA. V dropped 5 bases and J dropped 2 bases, with 7 bases sitting between them. This CDR3 has 14 amino acids. The CDR3 DNA reads TGTGCCAGCAGCCTACAGGCCTATAATTCACCCCTCCACTTT. Its translation is CASSLQAYNSPLHF.

This rearrangement joins TRBV5-6 to TRBJ2-2; D unresolved. The V and J ends lost 4 bases and 5 bases respectively, with 15 bases between them. The CDR3 extends over 15 amino acids. Germline V CDR1 and CDR2: SGHDT, YYEEEE. The CDR3 DNA sequence: TGTGCCAGCAGCCAAAACGGCTACAGTACCGGGGAGCTGTTTTTT. Its translation is CASSQNGYSTGELFF.

The CDR3 spells CASMEQGTGYEQYF. CDR3 bases: TGTGCCAGCATGGAACAGGGGACGGGGTACGAGCAGTACTTC. This chain joins TRBV2 and TRBJ2-7; TRBD1 aligns across 7 bases. CDR1 is SNHLY and CDR2 is FYNNEI in the germline V gene. This CDR3 is 14 amino acids long. Unmatched junction bases numbered 10, after V lost 7 bases and J lost 4 bases. The whole variable domain, filled in from reference TRBV2 and TRBJ2-7, reads EPEVTQTPSHQVTQMGQEVILRCVPISNHLYFYWYRQILGQKVEFLVSFYNNEISEKSEIFDDQFSVERPDGSNFTLKIRSTKLEDSAMYFCASMEQGTGYEQYFGPGTRLTVT.

The CDR3 bases are TGTGCCTGCCTAGCCGTTAATGAAAAACTGTTTTTT. The encoded protein is CACLAVNEKLFF. The chain employs TRBV30 and TRBJ1-4; D call uncertain. Per the germline V gene, CDR1 is GTSNPN and CDR2 is SVGIG (reference sequence). V shed 6 bases and J shed 4 bases, with 9 bases lying between them. The CDR3 consists of 12 residues.

The genes are TRBV11-2 and TRBJ2-2; possibly TRBD1 for D (6 bases). The CDR3 totals 16 residues. Germline CDR1 SGHAT, CDR2 FQNNGV. V was cut by 2 bases and J by 4 bases, with 14 bases left in between. CDR3 region: CASSLPAPGVTGELFF. The DNA for the CDR3 is TGTGCCAGCAGCTTACCTGCGCCAGGGGTCACCGGGGAGCTGTTTTTT. Full variable domain (rest looked up from reference TRBV11-2 and TRBJ2-2): EAGVAQSPRYKIIEKRQSVAFWCNPISGHATLYWYQQILGQGPKLLIQFQNNGVVDDSQLPKDRFSAERLKGVDSTLKIQPAKLEDSAVYLCASSLPAPGVTGELFFGEGSRLTVL.

This clone was recorded once. The chain recombines TRBV21-1 with TRBJ1-2; the table names TRBD1, a call not compared with the DNA. TRBV21-1 is a known pseudogene. The CDR3 is 13 residues long. The CDR3 loop reads CASGKSRRYGYTF. For the CDR3, the DNA is TGTGCCAGCGGAAAGAGCAGGCGCTATGGCTACACCTTC.

The chain combines TRBV28 with TRBJ2-7; TRBD2 aligns across 9 bases. Germline V gives CDR1 MDHEN, CDR2 SYDVKM. V lost 2 bases, J lost 4 bases, and 3 bases stayed unmatched. This CDR3 is built from 14 residues. The CDR3 bases are TGTGCCAGCAGTTTAGCGGGGGGGGGATACGAGCAGTACTTC. This encodes CASSLAGGGYEQYF. The whole variable domain, filled in from reference TRBV28 and TRBJ2-7, reads DVKVTQSSRYLVKRTGEKVFLECVQDMDHENMFWYRQDPGLGLRLIYFSYDVKMKEKGDIPEGYSVSREKKERFSLILESASTNQTSMYLCASSLAGGGYEQYFGPGTRLTVT.

V gene TRBV11-3 combines with J gene TRBJ2-7; D is ambiguous. The CDR3 runs 12 residues. Germline V gives CDR1 SGHNT, CDR2 YENEEA. The V gene lost 3 bases and the J gene lost 6 bases, with 9 bases spanning the gap. As DNA, the CDR3 is TGTGCCAGCAGCTTTAATGCCGGCGAGCAGTACTTC. It encodes CASSFNAGEQYF.

This chain links TRBV19 with TRBJ2-7; the match to TRBD1 covers 9 bases. This CDR3 region has 15 residues. Germline CDR1 and CDR2: LNHDA and SQIVND (reference sequence). The J segment lost 0 bases and the V segment lost 4 bases, leaving 4 bases of the junction unmatched. In nucleotides, the CDR3 is TGTGCCAGTAGTAGGGACAGGGACCTCTCCTACGAGCAGTACTTC. The encoded protein is CASSRDRDLSYEQYF.

This chain links TRBV13 with TRBJ1-2; D possibly corresponds to TRBD1 (5 bases). This CDR3 is built from 15 residues. V lost 5 bases and J lost 2, with 15 bases in between. Germline V lookup: CDR1 PRHDT, CDR2 FYEKMQ (reference sequence). CDR3 sequence (DNA): TGTGCCAGCAGCGCGCGCAGACAGAGGAACTATGGCTACACCTTC. Translating it yields CASSARRQRNYGYTF.

This chain connects TRBV6-1 to TRBJ2-7, with 12 nucleotides matching TRBD2. V gave up 4 bases and J gave up 7 bases; unmatched junction bases: 17. The germline CDR1 and CDR2 sequences are MNHNS and SASEGT. This CDR3 comprises 18 residues. In DNA, the CDR3 is TGTGCCAGCAGTGTTCGTCTAGCGGGGGGGCTGGACTCTGTGGAGCAGTACTTC. It translates to CASSVRLAGGLDSVEQYF.

This chain uses TRBV6-1 with TRBJ2-7; D perhaps matches TRBD1 (6 bases). There are 16 residues in the CDR3. V was clipped by 1 base and J by 2 bases, with 15 bases between them. CDR1 and CDR2 (germline): MNHNS, SASEGT. CDR3 nucleotides: TGTGCCAGCAGTGAAGTAGGCAGGGGAAGTCCCTACGAGCAGTACTTC. It translates to CASSEVGRGSPYEQYF.

CDR3 loop: CASSVAVTGETQYF. The CDR3 nucleotides are TGTGCCAGCAGCGTAGCGGTGACAGGAGAGACCCAGTACTTC. The chain combines TRBV9 with TRBJ2-5; D may be TRBD1 (6 bases). This CDR3 region has 14 residues. Looked up from germline, CDR1 is SGDLS and CDR2 is YYNGEE. The germline V and J ends were trimmed by 0 bases and 4 bases, with 10 bases remaining between them.

This chain uses TRBV7-3 with TRBJ2-3; a possible D gene is TRBD1 (5 bases). Between the trimmed V and J ends, which lost 2 bases and 3 bases, there was a span of 12 bases. Germline assignment: CDR1 SGHTA and CDR2 FQGTGA. This CDR3 is built from 15 residues. The CDR3: CASSLQGFWTDTQYF. For the CDR3, the DNA is TGTGCCAGCAGCTTACAGGGATTCTGGACAGATACGCAGTATTTT.

The chain carries TRBV19 and TRBJ1-1, with 8 bases identical to TRBD1. Trimming at V came to 7 bases and at J to 5 bases, leaving 3 bases not matched to a gene. CDR3 length: 12 amino acids. CDR1 LNHDA and CDR2 SQIVND come from the germline V gene (reference sequence). The CDR3 coding sequence is TGTGCCAGTACCTGGACAGGGACTGAAGCTTTCTTT. It specifies CASTWTGTEAFF.

This sequence joins TRBV4-1 and TRBJ2-3; D possibly corresponds to TRBD2 (5 bases). This CDR3 spans 16 amino acids. The germline CDR1 and CDR2 sequences are MGHRA and YSYEKL. Trimming left V 4 bases short and J 4 bases short, with 18 bases between. The CDR3 DNA follows: TGCGCCAGCAGCCTTGGGTTTGCGGGTGTGGCAGATACGCAGTATTTT. Protein sequence: CASSLGFAGVADTQYF.

This clone was counted once. This chain joins TRBV5-1 and TRBJ2-3; 12 positions agree with TRBD2. This CDR3 region has 16 residues. Germline CDR1 SGHRS, CDR2 YFSETQ. V was clipped by 1 base and J by 3 bases; unmatched bases: 3. The CDR3 spells CASSLLAGGLTDTQYF. CDR3 nucleotides: TGCGCCAGCAGCTTGCTAGCGGGGGGGCTTACAGATACGCAGTATTTT.

The chain links TRBV10-3 to TRBJ2-3, with TRBD2 identical over 8 bases. The CDR3 runs 15 residues. V dropped 7 bases and J dropped 2; count of bases not matched to a gene: 8. The germline V gene encodes CDR1 ENHRY and CDR2 SYGVKD. Written as DNA, the CDR3 is TGTGCCATCAAGGTGTTAGCGGGGCCCACAGATACGCAGTATTTT. This translates into CAIKVLAGPTDTQYF.

This clone was seen once. CDR3 in amino acids: CASSQGLAGADTQYF. The CDR3 coding sequence is TGCGCCAGCAGCCAGGGACTAGCGGGGGCAGATACGCAGTATTTT. The chain recombines TRBV4-1 with TRBJ2-3; 14 nucleotides agree with TRBD2. The germline V gene encodes CDR1 MGHRA and CDR2 YSYEKL. The length of the CDR3 is 15 residues. The trim removed 3 bases at V and 4 bases at J, leaving 0 bases unmatched.

The rearrangement links TRBV2 to TRBJ1-1, with no clear D. The CDR3 extends over 14 amino acids. V dropped 6 bases and J dropped 5 bases, with 16 bases sitting between them. Germline lookup yields CDR1 SNHLY and CDR2 FYNNEI. In DNA form, the CDR3 reads TGTGCCAGCAGAAACAGACATCCGGGGACTGAAGCTTTCTTT. This encodes CASRNRHPGTEAFF.